A single sample gave rise to the 5 T cell receptor beta chains below, sequenced in a study of blood T cell repertoires in COVID-19. Measured with immunoSEQ multiplex PCR; TCRdb has only the in-frame clones, and not every one. The sample records around 270,000 clones, around 90% being singletons. The source material was peripheral blood. The receptors originated from an older woman with COVID-19, enrolled during active disease.

CDR3 loop: CAYHGTGASGYTF. Here the CDR3 DNA reads TGTGCCTACCACGGGACAGGGGCGTCAGGCTACACCTTC. This sequence joins TRBV30 and TRBJ1-2, with 10 nucleotides matching TRBD1. Germline V gene lookup returns CDR1 GTSNPN and CDR2 SVGIG (reference sequence). The length of the CDR3 is 13 residues. With V trimmed by 7 bases and J by 8 bases, 10 bases remained unmatched.

V and J are TRBV7-8 and TRBJ1-1; no reliable D call. Germline CDR1 and CDR2: SGHVS and FQNEAQ. Between the trimmed V and J ends, which lost 1 base and 3 bases, there was a span of 21 bases. This CDR3 region has 18 residues. The CDR3 bases are TGTGCCAGCAGCTTAGTTTTGCGGGCGGGAGGGTTGCACACTGAAGCTTTCTTT. This sequence encodes CASSLVLRAGGLHTEAFF.

This clone was counted once. This chain joins TRBV27 and TRBJ2-1, with TRBD2 matching over 11 bases. The length of the CDR3 is 14 residues. Germline V gene data show CDR1 as MNHEY and CDR2 as SMNVEV (reference sequence). The V segment lost 8 bases and the J segment 4 bases; nucleotides outside the gene matches: 4. Written as DNA, the CDR3 is TGTGCCAGCGGAGGGACTAGCGGTTACAATGAGCAGTTCTTC. It yields the protein CASGGTSGYNEQFF.

The V and J genes are TRBV19 and TRBJ1-1; 7 positions agree with TRBD1. J lost 2 bases, V lost 6 bases, and 9 bases had no gene match. CDR3 size: 15 residues. CDR1 and CDR2 (germline): LNHDA, SQIVND (reference sequence). The CDR3 here is CASSTARDRNTEAFF. Written as DNA, the CDR3 is TGTGCCAGTAGCACAGCCCGGGACAGAAACACTGAAGCTTTCTTT.

DNA for the CDR3: TGTGCCAGCAGTTTATGGGCAGGGAAGGGGGCCAATCAGCCCCAGCATTTT. Translated: CASSLWAGKGANQPQHF. This rearrangement joins TRBV27 to TRBJ1-5; 7 nucleotides align to TRBD1. The CDR3 is made up of 17 amino acids. Looked up from germline, CDR1 is MNHEY and CDR2 is SMNVEV (reference sequence). V gave up 1 base and J gave up 3 bases; unmatched junction bases: 9.